Below, 10 T cell receptor beta chains from the same sample are listed, as sequenced in a study of cytomegalovirus exposure and HLA in healthy donors. The PCR had 60 Vbeta and 13 Jbeta primers. Only in-frame clones appear in the TCRdb table, and some are missing; sequencing was by immunoSEQ multiplex PCR. Its table records some 96,000 clones. The sequenced sample consisted of PBMCs. All receptors derive from a woman in her twenties or thirties in good health and CMV-seronegative.

This chain connects TRBV19 to TRBJ1-5; 7 bases agree with TRBD1. CDR1 and CDR2 from the germline V gene are LNHDA and SQIVND (reference sequence). This CDR3 has 15 amino acids. The J segment lost 9 bases and the V segment lost 0 bases, leaving 8 bases of the junction unmatched. The CDR3 bases are TGTGCCAGTAGTATAGATGGGAACAGGGGAAGGCCCCAGCATTTT. Translation: CASSIDGNRGRPQHF.

V usage is TRBV5-1 and J usage is TRBJ2-1; 13 nucleotides agree with TRBD2. The junction had 10 bases not matched to a gene; V was cut back by 4 bases and J by 9 bases. Looked up from germline, CDR1 is SGHRS and CDR2 is YFSETQ. CDR3 length equals 16 residues. CDR3 coding DNA: TGCGCCAGCAGCACGGGACTAGCGGGGAGCATAAGTGAGCAGTTCTTC. It is translated as CASSTGLAGSISEQFF.

The V call is TRBV6-5, the J call TRBJ1-1, with TRBD1 matching over 7 bases. V lost 6 bases to trimming and J lost 5 bases; unmatched junction nucleotides: 3. Germline V lookup: CDR1 MNHEY, CDR2 SVGAGI. The CDR3 has 12 amino acids. The CDR3 reads CASRTGATEAFF. The CDR3 DNA follows: TGTGCCAGCAGAACAGGGGCAACTGAAGCTTTCTTT.

This sequence joins TRBV7-9 and TRBJ2-5; 8 bases fit TRBD1. The DNA end is a closer match to TRBJ2-7, so the J assignment may be wrong. CDR1 is SEHNR and CDR2 is FQNEAQ in the germline V gene (reference sequence). The CDR3 totals 11 residues. CDR3 amino acids: CASGQGYEQYF. CDR3 in DNA: TGTGCCAGCGGACAGGGCTACGAGCAGTACTTC.

CDR3 nucleotide sequence: TGTGCCAGCAGTCAGACAGGGAGGAACACCGGGGAGCTGTTTTTT. It is translated as CASSQTGRNTGELFF. This chain connects TRBV27 to TRBJ2-2; TRBD1 matches at 7 bases. V trimming: 5 bases; J trimming: 1 base; junction bases outside the gene matches: 4. Germline-derived CDR1 and CDR2 are MNHEY and SMNVEV (reference sequence). CDR3 size: 15 residues.

The chain has TRBV7-9 and TRBJ2-3; TRBD2 aligns across 9 bases. Germline V lookup: CDR1 SEHNR, CDR2 FQNEAQ (reference sequence). This CDR3 is 15 amino acids long. The V gene end was trimmed by 3 bases and the J gene end by 2 bases; junction bases not matched to a gene: 3. The CDR3, as DNA: TGTGCCAGCAGCTTCCAGCGGGAGGACACAGATACGCAGTATTTT. This encodes CASSFQREDTDTQYF.

CDR3 region: CASSPSLLGFQPQHF. The CDR3 DNA follows: TGTGCCAGCAGTCCGTCCCTCCTCGGTTTTCAGCCCCAGCATTTT. The V gene is TRBV27, the J gene TRBJ1-5; D remains ambiguous. With 5 bases removed from V and 6 bases from J, the gap between germline ends came to 17 bases. This CDR3 contains 15 residues. CDR1 is MNHEY, CDR2 SMNVEV, per germline (reference sequence).

The chain carries TRBV27 and TRBJ1-1; D is possibly TRBD1 (6 bases). Germline CDR1 reads MNHEY; CDR2 reads SMNVEV (reference sequence). V lost 5 bases to trimming and J lost 8 bases, with 15 bases between them. The CDR3 is 13 amino acids. CDR3 loop: CASSPRTESEAFF. The CDR3 coding sequence is TGTGCCAGCAGTCCTAGGACAGAAAGCGAAGCTTTCTTT.

The V and J genes are TRBV29-1 and TRBJ2-7; the match to TRBD2 covers 10 bases. The CDR3 has 15 residues. Germline-derived CDR1 and CDR2 are SQVTM and ANQGSEA. J was trimmed by 3 bases and V by 0 bases; bases with no gene match: 5. CDR3: CSVEEGSGRLYEQYF. CDR3 nucleotides: TGCAGCGTTGAAGAAGGTAGCGGGAGGCTCTACGAGCAGTACTTC.

The chain combines TRBV5-5 with TRBJ2-7, with D possibly matching TRBD2 (6 bases). CDR1 is SGHKS and CDR2 is YYEKEE in the germline V gene (reference sequence). Deletions cut 4 bases from V and 2 bases from J, with 16 bases between. The CDR3 spans 15 residues. The CDR3 region has the DNA TGTGCCAGCAGCCTGACTAGGGAACGAACCTACGAGCAGTACTTC. Translated, it gives CASSLTRERTYEQYF.